Sequencing of this T cell receptor beta chain was carried out in a study of blood T cells in healthy people across ages. A second about 6 to 11 cycle PCR used barcoded and J-beta primers. Template switching added a 12-random-nucleotide identifier to every cDNA molecule. In TCRdb, the 5' RACE reads were re-called with MiXCR into one record per CDR3 protein. The sample consists of some 1.4 million distinct CDR3 sequences, 35% to 45% of them appearing once. The CDR3 has 20 amino acids. The V gene's germline CDR1 is MGHDK and CDR2 SYGVNS. This receptor was identified in a woman younger than 30 in good health. Material: blood. The V gene is TRBV25-1, the J gene TRBJ2-1, with a possible D match to TRBD2 (5 bases). With the DNA end fitting TRBJ2-7 better, the J assignment may be wrong. CDR3 in amino acids: CASSEYFSVVPASSYNEQYF. The DNA of the CDR3 is TGTGCCAGCAGTGAATATTTTTCGGTGGTGCCCGCTAGCTCCTACAATGAGCAGTACTTC.